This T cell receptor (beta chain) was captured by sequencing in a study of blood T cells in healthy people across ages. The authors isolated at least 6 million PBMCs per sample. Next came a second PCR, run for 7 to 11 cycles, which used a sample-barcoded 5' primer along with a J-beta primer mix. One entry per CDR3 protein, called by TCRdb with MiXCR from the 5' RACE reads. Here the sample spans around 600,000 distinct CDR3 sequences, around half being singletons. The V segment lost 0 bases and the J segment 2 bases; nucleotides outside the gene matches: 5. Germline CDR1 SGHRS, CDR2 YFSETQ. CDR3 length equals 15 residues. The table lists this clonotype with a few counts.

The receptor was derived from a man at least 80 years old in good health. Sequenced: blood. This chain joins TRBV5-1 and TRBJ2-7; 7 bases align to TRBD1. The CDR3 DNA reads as TGCGCCAGCAGCTTGGCGACAGGGATACCCTACGAGCAGTACTTC. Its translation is CASSLATGIPYEQYF.